The rows below give T cell receptor beta chains drawn from one sample of a study of IL-17A CD8 T cells in psoriatic arthritis synovium. The protocol was immunoSEQ multiplex PCR, while the TCRdb copy is restricted to in-frame clones and leaves out a portion. The table records about 2,200 clones, under 75% of them present only once. The sample consisted of IFN-gamma+ CD8+ T cells from synovial fluid. The source is a human donor with psoriatic arthritis. Both conserved end residues are part of each CDR3. Each record gives: clone size, J gene, D gene, V gene, CDR3 protein, CDR3 DNA. D genes are given only for firm matches. Size is omitted from some rows. Given values are once, few, many or a class for expanded clones.

>few|TRBJ2-7|.|TRBV14
CASSRVGFSYEQYF
TGTGCCAGCAGCCGAGTAGGCTTTTCCTACGAGCAGTACTTC
>few|TRBJ2-1|.|TRBV7-3
CASSLPGYEQFF
TGTGCCAGCAGCTTACCGGGGTATGAGCAGTTCTTC
>.|TRBJ2-1|TRBD2|TRBV13
CATQPPYSGVYNEQFF
TGTGCCACCCAACCTCCGTATAGCGGGGTCTACAATGAGCAGTTCTTC
>.|TRBJ2-6|.|TRBV27
CASSLAGANVLTF
TGTGCCAGCAGTTTGGCTGGGGCCAACGTCCTGACTTTC
>.|TRBJ2-5|TRBD2|TRBV2
CASSDRLAGGILETQYF
TGTGCCAGCAGCGACCGACTAGCGGGGGGGATTTTGGAGACCCAGTACTTC
>.|TRBJ2-1|.|TRBV7-6
CASSLGTGVSYNEQFF
TGTGCCAGCAGCTTAGGGACTGGGGTCTCCTACAATGAGCAGTTCTTC
>.|TRBJ2-1|.|TRBV29-1
CSVPLRARYNEQFF
TGCAGCGTACCATTGAGGGCAAGATACAATGAGCAGTTCTTC
>few|TRBJ2-7|.|TRBV21-1
CASSKPAGLAVSSYEQYF
TGTGCCAGCAGCAAACCAGCGGGACTAGCGGTAAGCTCCTACGAGCAGTACTTC
>.|TRBJ2-5|TRBD1|TRBV11-1
CASSLGDRGFQETQYF
TGTGCCAGCAGCTTAGGGGACAGGGGATTCCAAGAGACCCAGTACTTC
>few|TRBJ2-1|TRBD2|TRBV6-4
CASSDFSGGNNEQFF
TGTGCCAGCAGTGACTTTAGCGGGGGAAACAATGAGCAGTTCTTC
>.|TRBJ1-5|.|TRBV5-8
CASSLWTSYSNQPQHF
TGTGCCAGCAGCCTATGGACAAGCTATAGCAATCAGCCCCAGCATTTT
>.|TRBJ2-5|TRBD1|TRBV23-1
CASSQSGQAHVQYF
TGCGCCAGCAGTCAATCGGGACAGGCACATGTCCAGTACTTC
>.|TRBJ2-7|TRBD2|TRBV7-9
CASSEGPGRAYEQYF
TGTGCCAGCAGCGAGGGACCGGGGAGGGCCTACGAGCAGTACTTC
>.|TRBJ2-3|TRBD2|TRBV4-1
CASSQVGGRADTQYF
TGCGCCAGCAGCCAAGTCGGGGGGAGGGCAGATACGCAGTATTTT
>.|TRBJ2-2|.|TRBV27
CASSSPPLGAGELFF
TGTGCCAGCAGCTCTCCTCCCCTGGGGGCCGGGGAGCTGTTTTTT
>.|TRBJ2-7|.|TRBV7-9
CASSEVYYEQYF
TGTGCCAGCTCGGAAGTTTACTACGAGCAGTACTTC
>once|TRBJ2-1|TRBD1|TRBV9
CASSGQGRNEQFF
TGTGCCAGCAGCGGACAGGGGCGCAATGAGCAGTTCTTC
>.|TRBJ1-3|.|TRBV4-2
CASSPSTGDSGNTIYF
TGTGCCAGCAGCCCCTCGACCGGGGACTCTGGAAACACCATATATTTT
>.|TRBJ1-5|.|TRBV10-3
CAISESWGWNQPQHF
TGTGCCATCAGTGAGTCCTGGGGGTGGAATCAGCCCCAGCATTTT
>.|TRBJ1-3|.|TRBV25-1
CASGRTDRSGNTIYF
TGTGCCAGCGGGCGGACAGACCGCTCTGGAAACACCATATATTTT
>.|TRBJ2-1|TRBD2|TRBV9
CASSANPVRLADSSYNEQFF
TGTGCCAGCAGCGCGAACCCGGTCCGACTAGCGGACTCTTCCTACAATGAGCAGTTCTTC
>.|TRBJ2-2|.|TRBV6-4
CASSDSDTGELFF
TGTGCCAGCAGTGACTCGGACACCGGGGAGCTGTTTTTT
>.|TRBJ1-4|.|TRBV7-9
CASSLVTGGGEKLFF
TGTGCCAGCAGCTTAGTGACAGGAGGCGGTGAAAAACTGTTTTTT
>few|TRBJ1-1|.|TRBV6-1
CASSERRDRFEAFF
TGTGCCAGCAGTGAAAGGCGTGACCGCTTTGAAGCTTTCTTT
>.|TRBJ1-1|TRBD1|TRBV10-1
CASSPGRGRQGPDTEAFF
TGCGCCAGCAGCCCCGGAAGGGGCCGACAGGGCCCCGACACTGAAGCTTTCTTT
>few|TRBJ1-1|TRBD1|TRBV7-6
CASSEGTGGTNTEAFF
TGTGCCAGCAGCGAAGGGACAGGGGGCACGAACACTGAAGCTTTCTTT
>few|TRBJ2-3|TRBD2|TRBV28
CASSSPVLAASTDTQYF
TGTGCCAGCAGTTCCCCCGTTCTAGCGGCAAGCACAGATACGCAGTATTTT
>.|TRBJ1-1|.|TRBV5-5
CASSLDMNTEAFF
TGTGCCAGCAGCTTGGATATGAACACTGAAGCTTTCTTT
>.|TRBJ2-3|TRBD1|TRBV7-3
CASSPTGGWDTQYF
TGTGCCAGCAGCCCGACAGGGGGCTGGGATACGCAGTATTTT
>few|TRBJ1-5|.|TRBV12-5
CASGPTGLSNQPQHF
TGTGCTAGTGGCCCCACAGGGTTGAGCAATCAGCCCCAGCATTTT
>.|TRBJ1-1|TRBD1|TRBV6-4
CASSDNTGQGVTFF
TGTGCCAGCAGTGACAACACCGGACAGGGGGTAACTTTCTTT
>.|TRBJ2-7|.|TRBV11-2
CASSLGTTGYEQYF
TGTGCCAGCAGCTTAGGGACAACGGGGTACGAGCAGTACTTC
>.|TRBJ2-3|TRBD2|TRBV4-1
CASSPYSGNTQYF
TGCGCCAGCAGCCCCTATAGCGGGAATACGCAGTATTTT
>.|TRBJ1-1|TRBD1|TRBV11-3
CASGTGGPNTEAFF
TGTGCCAGCGGCACAGGGGGACCCAACACTGAAGCTTTCTTT
>.|TRBJ2-5|.|TRBV11-3
CASSLLRGQETQYF
TGTGCCAGCAGCCTGTTGCGGGGACAAGAGACCCAGTACTTC
>.|TRBJ1-5|.|TRBV2
CASRLNKGMQQPQHF
TGTGCCAGCAGGCTGAACAAGGGGATGCAGCAGCCCCAGCATTTT
>.|TRBJ2-1|.|TRBV5-4
CASSLGPAYYNEQFF
TGTGCCAGCAGCTTGGGGCCAGCTTATTACAATGAGCAGTTCTTC
>.|TRBJ1-2|.|TRBV27
CASSFRRTALNGYTF
TGTGCCAGCAGTTTTAGGAGGACAGCCCTAAATGGCTACACCTTC
>.|TRBJ2-3|TRBD2|TRBV2
CASSESGGATDTQYF
TGTGCCAGCAGTGAATCGGGGGGGGCCACAGATACGCAGTATTTT
>.|TRBJ2-7|.|TRBV7-2
CASTGTDTYEQYF
TGTGCCAGTACCGGGACGGACACCTACGAGCAGTACTTC
>.|TRBJ1-2|.|TRBV6-5
CASGLGEGGYTF
TGTGCCAGCGGGCTCGGGGAGGGTGGCTACACCTTC
>.|TRBJ2-3|TRBD2|TRBV7-9
CASSSVSGDADTQYF
TGTGCCAGCAGCTCTGTTAGCGGGGACGCAGATACGCAGTATTTT
>few|TRBJ1-1|.|TRBV7-9
CASSREGFPEAFF
TGTGCCAGCAGCCGCGAGGGGTTCCCTGAAGCTTTCTTT